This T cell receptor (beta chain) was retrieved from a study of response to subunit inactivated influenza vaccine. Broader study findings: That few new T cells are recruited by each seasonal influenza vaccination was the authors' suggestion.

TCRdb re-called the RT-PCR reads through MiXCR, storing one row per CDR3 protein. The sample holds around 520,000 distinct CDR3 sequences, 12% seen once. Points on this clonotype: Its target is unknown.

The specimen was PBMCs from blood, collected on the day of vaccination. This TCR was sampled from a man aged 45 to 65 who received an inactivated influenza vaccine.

The CDR3: CASSLFGTGGAEQYF. The CDR3 DNA is TGTGCCAGCAGCTTATTCGGGACAGGGGGAGCCGAGCAGTACTTC. The chain carries TRBV7-2 and TRBJ2-7; 11 bases line up with TRBD1. J lost 6 bases, V lost 2 bases, and 6 bases had no gene match. This CDR3 spans 15 amino acids. Per the germline V gene, CDR1 is SGHTA and CDR2 is FQGNSA.